Listed below are T cell receptor beta chains from one sample, sequenced in a study of PD-1 blockade in classical Hodgkin lymphoma. Assay used: immunoSEQ multiplex PCR; TCRdb lists only in-frame clones, some missing. The repertoire holds about 24,000 clones, around 80% seen once, with 6.2% in the top ten. The sequences come from peripheral blood mononuclear cells (PBMCs), collected before the fourth cycle of nivolumab. These receptor sequences come from a human donor with classical Hodgkin lymphoma. The CDR3 runs from the conserved cysteine through the conserved F or W. D genes are given only for firm matches. Rows give clone size only sometimes, using once, few, many, or a class for an expanded clone.

CDR3nt,CDR3aa,v_gene,abundance,d_gene,j_gene
TGCGCCAGCAGTGAATCCACCGGGGAGCTGTTTTTT,CASSESTGELFF,TRBV10-1,once,.,TRBJ2-2
TGTGCCAGCAGCCACTCACTAGCGGGGGGCCATACAGATACGCAGTATTTT,CASSHSLAGGHTDTQYF,TRBV7-9,few,TRBD2,TRBJ2-3
TGTGCCAGCAGCTTAGTGCCAGCCACAGATACGCAGTATTTT,CASSLVPATDTQYF,TRBV7-9,.,.,TRBJ2-3
TGTGCCAGCAGTGCACACCTGGGACAGAATCAGCCCCAGCATTTT,CASSAHLGQNQPQHF,TRBV2,.,TRBD1,TRBJ1-5
TGCGCCAGCAGCCAATCCAGCGGCGCCTATGGCTACACCTTC,CASSQSSGAYGYTF,TRBV4-3,few,.,TRBJ1-2
TGTGCCAGCAGCTTAGGTGTCAGGGGCAGCACAGATACGCAGTATTTT,CASSLGVRGSTDTQYF,TRBV11-2,.,.,TRBJ2-3
TGCGCCAGCAGCCTCGGGCTACTAGCGGGGGTGTGGCAGTTCTTC,CASSLGLLAGVWQFF,TRBV4-3,.,TRBD2,TRBJ2-1
TGCGCCAGCAGCCAAGTCTCTTCCGCTAACTATGGCTACACCTTC,CASSQVSSANYGYTF,TRBV4-1,.,.,TRBJ1-2
TGTGCCAGCAGCCAAGCGCCCTATCCTGGAAACACCATATATTTT,CASSQAPYPGNTIYF,TRBV14,few,.,TRBJ1-3
TGCGCCAGCAGCTTGGTAGGGGACGGCTACACCTTC,CASSLVGDGYTF,TRBV5-1,.,.,TRBJ1-2
TGTGCCAGCAGCGCCGACAGCTCTGGGGCCAACGTCCTGACTTTC,CASSADSSGANVLTF,TRBV9,.,.,TRBJ2-6
TGTGCCAGCAGTGCTGGGACCGACTATGGCTACACCTTC,CASSAGTDYGYTF,TRBV2,.,.,TRBJ1-2
TGTGCCAGCAACCGAGCGGGGGCTTCCTACAATGAGCAGTTCTTC,CASNRAGASYNEQFF,TRBV9,.,TRBD2,TRBJ2-1
TGTGCCATCAGTGAAGCGGGGAGCACAGATACGCAGTATTTT,CAISEAGSTDTQYF,TRBV10-3,.,TRBD2,TRBJ2-3
TGTGCCATCAGTGAGAACTTAGCAGTCCCAGCCAAAAACATTCAGTACTTC,CAISENLAVPAKNIQYF,TRBV10-3,.,.,TRBJ2-4
TGCGCCAGCAGCCCCCTGAGGGGTAGCGGGTTTTCCTACAATGAGCAGTTCTTC,CASSPLRGSGFSYNEQFF,TRBV5-1,.,TRBD2,TRBJ2-1
TGCGCCAGCAGCCAGGAGCGACGCACTGAAGCTTTCTTT,CASSQERRTEAFF,TRBV4-3,.,.,TRBJ1-1
TGTGCCGGAGAGGGGCTAGCCAAAAACATTCAGTACTTC,CAGEGLAKNIQYF,TRBV30,.,.,TRBJ2-4
TGTGCCAGCAGTTACGAGTCCCCCCTTGAGCAGTTCTTC,CASSYESPLEQFF,TRBV6-6,.,.,TRBJ2-1
TGTGCCAGCAGCTTAATGACTACGGGCCCAGATACGCAGTATTTT,CASSLMTTGPDTQYF,TRBV7-6,.,.,TRBJ2-3
TGTGCCAGCAGCACTCGGGACAGGGGGGTAATGAACACTGAAGCTTTCTTT,CASSTRDRGVMNTEAFF,TRBV9,few,TRBD1,TRBJ1-1
TGTGCCAGTTTTCCCAGGAATACTCATGAAGCTTTCTTT,CASFPRNTHEAFF,TRBV19,.,.,TRBJ1-1
TGTGCCAGCAGCCCTCGGGTAGCGGGAGTGGGGGAGCAGTACTTC,CASSPRVAGVGEQYF,TRBV7-7,.,TRBD2,TRBJ2-7
TGTGCCAGCAGCTTAGGTACCTCACTTAGCCCGGGACAGGGGACTGAAGCTTTCTTT,CASSLGTSLSPGQGTEAFF,TRBV7-6,.,TRBD1,TRBJ1-1
TGTGCCAGTAGGGGCCGGGACTTTTACGACTCTGGGGCCAACGTCCTGACTTTC,CASRGRDFYDSGANVLTF,TRBV19,.,.,TRBJ2-6
TGTGCCAGCAGCCGGACAGGGGTTTCCTACGAGCAGTACTTC,CASSRTGVSYEQYF,TRBV9,.,TRBD1,TRBJ2-7